Listed below are T cell receptor beta chains from one sample, sequenced in a study of control samples from healthy donors and cancer patients. Profiling relied on immunoSEQ multiplex PCR, and the TCRdb table lists in-frame clones only, not all of them. The sample holds 90,000 to 120,000 clones, around 80% seen once. Material for sequencing was blood. The receptors were sampled from a man between 18 and 29 years old in good health. The CDR3 runs from the conserved cysteine through the conserved F or W. D genes are given only for firm matches. Some rows mark clone size as missing; the rest say once, few, many or name a class of expanded clone.

TRBV29-1	.	TRBD1	TRBJ1-2	CSVGGQYVSYTF	TGCAGCGTTGGGGGACAGTATGTTAGCTACACCTTC
TRBV3-1/TRBV3-2	.	.	TRBJ1-3	CASSRRGGSGNTIYF	TGTGCCAGCAGCAGACGAGGGGGGTCTGGAAACACCATATATTTT
TRBV2	.	.	TRBJ1-5	CASSEALRVNQPQHF	TGTGCCAGCAGTGAAGCGCTTCGGGTCAATCAGCCCCAGCATTTT
TRBV7-2	few	TRBD2	TRBJ2-3	CASSPRERDTQYF	TGTGCCAGCAGCCCGCGGGAGCGGGATACGCAGTATTTT
TRBV5-6	.	.	TRBJ1-2	CASSSGIQGGYTF	TGTGCCAGCAGCTCCGGGATACAGGGCGGCTACACCTTC
TRBV5-1	.	TRBD1	TRBJ2-7	CASSLKQGGSYEQYF	TGCGCCAGCAGCTTGAAACAGGGGGGCTCCTACGAGCAGTACTTC
TRBV3-1/TRBV3-2	.	.	TRBJ2-5	CASSQAGRNSRRETQYF	TGTGCCAGCAGCCAAGCCGGGCGCAACAGCCGACGGGAGACCCAGTACTTC
TRBV10-3	.	.	TRBJ2-5	CAISAAFLETQYF	TGTGCCATCAGTGCAGCCTTCCTAGAGACCCAGTACTTC
TRBV2	.	.	TRBJ1-5	CASRGRLGYGSNQPQHF	TGTGCCAGCAGGGGAAGACTAGGGTACGGGAGCAATCAGCCCCAGCATTTT
TRBV7-2	.	.	TRBJ2-6	CASSLEALRTGANVLTF	TGTGCCAGCAGCCTAGAAGCCCTCCGGACTGGGGCCAACGTCCTGACTTTC
TRBV5-1	few	.	TRBJ2-4	CASSLAGVDIQYF	TGCGCCAGCAGCTTGGCAGGGGTGGACATTCAGTACTTC
TRBV19	.	.	TRBJ1-2	CASRRERDGYTF	TGTGCCAGTCGCAGGGAACGGGATGGCTACACCTTC
TRBV6-2/TRBV6-3	.	TRBD1	TRBJ2-7	CASSLDRGEQYF	TGTGCCAGCAGCTTAGACAGGGGTGAGCAGTACTTC
TRBV6-2/TRBV6-3	many	.	TRBJ2-5	CASSRTSLGSQGRGTQYF	TGTGCCAGCAGCCGAACAAGCTTAGGTTCGCAGGGGAGAGGGACCCAGTACTTC
TRBV19	.	TRBD1	TRBJ1-2	CASSGQGRFNGYTF	TGTGCCAGTAGTGGACAGGGGCGCTTTAATGGCTACACCTTC
TRBV5-1	.	TRBD1	TRBJ1-1	CASSLGGQGNTEAFF	TGCGCCAGCAGCTTGGGGGGACAGGGGAACACTGAAGCTTTCTTT
TRBV9	.	.	TRBJ2-1	CASSVVGDYNEQFF	TGTGCCAGCAGCGTAGTAGGGGACTACAATGAGCAGTTCTTC
TRBV4-1	.	.	TRBJ2-4	CASSQDFGGTLAKNIQYF	TGCGCCAGCAGCCAAGATTTTGGGGGAACCCTAGCCAAAAACATTCAGTACTTC
TRBV3-1/TRBV3-2	.	.	TRBJ2-5	CASSQDWGSRETQYF	TGTGCCAGCAGCCAAGATTGGGGATCCCGCGAGACCCAGTACTTC
TRBV18	.	TRBD1	TRBJ1-5	CASSLGQGASKPQHF	TGTGCCAGCTCACTGGGACAGGGTGCGAGCAAGCCCCAGCATTTT
TRBV7-9	.	.	TRBJ2-2	CASSLAVRHQNTGELFF	TGTGCCAGCAGCTTAGCCGTTCGACACCAGAACACCGGGGAGCTGTTTTTT
TRBV2	.	.	TRBJ2-1	CASRLRDGYNEQFF	TGTGCCAGCCGTCTTAGGGATGGGTACAATGAGCAGTTCTTC
TRBV27	.	TRBD1	TRBJ1-4	CASSPGTGNINEKLFF	TGTGCCAGCAGTCCTGGGACAGGGAACATAAATGAAAAACTGTTTTTT
TRBV19	.	TRBD1	TRBJ1-2	CASSIIGTGGANYGYTF	TGTGCCAGTAGTATTATCGGGACAGGGGGCGCGAACTATGGCTACACCTTC
TRBV6-5	.	.	TRBJ1-4	CASMGAVDEKLFF	TGTGCCAGCATGGGGGCCGTTGATGAAAAACTGTTTTTT
TRBV5-1	once	.	TRBJ2-6	CASSLEGFRSGANVLTF	TGCGCCAGCAGCTTAGAGGGGTTCCGCTCTGGGGCCAACGTCCTGACTTTC
TRBV6-4	once	.	TRBJ1-2	CASSASGTDGYTF	TGTGCCAGCAGTGCCTCCGGGACGGATGGCTACACCTTC
TRBV7-2	.	.	TRBJ2-5	CASSVGLWETQYF	TGTGCCAGCAGCGTGGGCCTCTGGGAGACCCAGTACTTC
TRBV7-7	.	.	TRBJ2-2	CASSPVRGGGGELFF	TGTGCTAGCAGCCCAGTGCGGGGAGGTGGCGGGGAGCTGTTTTTT
TRBV27	.	.	TRBJ1-1	CASSLLIGGNAEAFF	TGTGCCAGCAGTTTACTAATAGGGGGGAACGCTGAAGCTTTCTTT
TRBV6-5	.	.	TRBJ1-5	CASSPGGNQPQHF	TGTGCCAGCAGTCCCGGAGGGAATCAGCCCCAGCATTTT
TRBV5-4	.	TRBD1	TRBJ1-4	CASSETGGGEKLFF	TGTGCCAGCAGCGAGACAGGGGGAGGAGAAAAACTGTTTTTT
TRBV15	.	TRBD2	TRBJ2-1	CATSRDTAAGRQAEQFF	TGTGCCACCAGCAGAGATACCGCAGCGGGGCGACAAGCTGAGCAGTTCTTC
TRBV5-1	.	.	TRBJ1-1	CASRDLSKGSTTEAFF	TGCGCCAGCAGGGATCTGAGCAAGGGGAGTACGACTGAAGCTTTCTTT
TRBV28	.	.	TRBJ2-6	CASNIQSGANVLTF	TGTGCCAGCAATATACAATCTGGGGCCAACGTCCTGACTTTC
TRBV30	once	TRBD1	TRBJ1-2	CAWSLSRDREGYTF	TGTGCCTGGAGTCTCTCCCGGGACAGGGAAGGCTACACCTTC
TRBV28	.	.	TRBJ1-2	CASSFSKGAYGYTF	TGTGCCAGCAGTTTTTCGAAGGGTGCCTATGGCTACACCTTC
TRBV9	.	TRBD1	TRBJ1-1	CASSVTPGQEAFF	TGTGCCAGCAGCGTCACCCCGGGACAGGAAGCTTTCTTT
TRBV6-5	.	.	TRBJ1-2	CASSSDRSRGGYTF	TGTGCCAGCAGTTCCGACAGGTCGAGGGGTGGCTACACCTTC
TRBV5-1	.	.	TRBJ1-4	CASSLVTNEKLFF	TGCGCCAGCAGCTTGGTGACTAATGAAAAACTGTTTTTT
TRBV6-6	.	.	TRBJ2-2	CASKGSTGELFF	TGTGCCAGCAAAGGTTCCACCGGGGAGCTGTTTTTT
TRBV7-2	.	.	TRBJ2-7	CASSPLGGGIYEQYF	TGTGCCAGCAGCCCTTTAGGGGGGGGAATCTACGAGCAGTACTTC
TRBV4-1	.	.	TRBJ1-3	CASSQSPGQSSGNTIYF	TGCGCCAGCAGCCAATCTCCCGGACAGAGCTCTGGAAACACCATATATTTT
TRBV6-6	.	.	TRBJ1-6	CASRLLVANSPLHF	TGTGCCAGCAGACTTCTTGTGGCTAATTCACCCCTCCACTTT
TRBV5-1	once	.	TRBJ1-5	CASSLEGSNQPQHF	TGCGCCAGCAGCTTGGAGGGGTCCAATCAGCCCCAGCATTTT
TRBV28	.	.	TRBJ1-5	CASARGEVASFYSNQPQHF	TGTGCCAGCGCGCGAGGAGAGGTCGCCTCATTCTATAGCAATCAGCCCCAGCATTTT
TRBV4-3	once	TRBD1	TRBJ2-1	CASSPLRDRGYNEQFF	TGCGCCAGCAGCCCACTACGGGACAGGGGTTACAATGAGCAGTTCTTC
TRBV11-3	.	TRBD1	TRBJ2-2	CASSFGQDRGSGELFF	TGTGCCAGCAGCTTCGGGCAGGACAGGGGATCCGGGGAGCTGTTTTTT
TRBV2	.	TRBD1	TRBJ2-6	CASSVRQGAYFSGANVLTF	TGTGCCAGCAGTGTTAGACAGGGGGCGTACTTTAGCGGGGCCAACGTCCTGACTTTC